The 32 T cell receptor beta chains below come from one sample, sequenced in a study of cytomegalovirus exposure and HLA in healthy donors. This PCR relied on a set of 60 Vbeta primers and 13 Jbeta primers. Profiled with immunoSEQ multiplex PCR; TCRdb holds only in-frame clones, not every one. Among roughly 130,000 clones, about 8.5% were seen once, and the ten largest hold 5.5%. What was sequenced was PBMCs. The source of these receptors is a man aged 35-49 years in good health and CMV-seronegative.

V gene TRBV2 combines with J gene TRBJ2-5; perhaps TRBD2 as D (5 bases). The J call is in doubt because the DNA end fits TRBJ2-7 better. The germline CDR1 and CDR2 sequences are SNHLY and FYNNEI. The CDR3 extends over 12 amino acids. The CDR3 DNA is TGTGCCAGCAGTGGGGAGCTTTACGAGCAGTACTTC. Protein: CASSGELYEQYF.

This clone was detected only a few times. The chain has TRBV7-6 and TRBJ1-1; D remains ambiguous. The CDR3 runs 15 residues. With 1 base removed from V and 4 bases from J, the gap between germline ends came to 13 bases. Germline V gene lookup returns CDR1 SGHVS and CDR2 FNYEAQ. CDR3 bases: TGTGCCAGCAGCTTAGAGTCAGGTTTCGGCACTGAAGCTTTCTTT. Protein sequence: CASSLESGFGTEAFF.

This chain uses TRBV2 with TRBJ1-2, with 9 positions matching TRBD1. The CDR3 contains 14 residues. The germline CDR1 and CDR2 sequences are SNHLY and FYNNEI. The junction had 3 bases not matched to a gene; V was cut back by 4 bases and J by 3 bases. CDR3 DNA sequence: TGTGCCAGCAGTGTGGGACAGGGTGACTATGGCTACACCTTC. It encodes CASSVGQGDYGYTF.

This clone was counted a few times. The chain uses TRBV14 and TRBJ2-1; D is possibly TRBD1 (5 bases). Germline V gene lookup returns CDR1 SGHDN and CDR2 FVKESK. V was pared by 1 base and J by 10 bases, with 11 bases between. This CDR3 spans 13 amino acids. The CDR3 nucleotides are TGTGCCAGCAGCCAAGGATTGTGGACAGAGCAGTTCTTC. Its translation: CASSQGLWTEQFF. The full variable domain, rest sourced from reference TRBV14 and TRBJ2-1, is EAGVTQFPSHSVIEKGQTVTLRCDPISGHDNLYWYRRVMGKEIKFLLHFVKESKQDESGMPNNRFLAERTGGTYSTLKVQPAELEDSGVYFCASSQGLWTEQFFGPGTRLTVL.

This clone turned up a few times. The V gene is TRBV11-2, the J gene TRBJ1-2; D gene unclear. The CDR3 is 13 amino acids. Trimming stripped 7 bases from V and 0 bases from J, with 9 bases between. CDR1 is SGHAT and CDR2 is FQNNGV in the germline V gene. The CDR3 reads CASTPKPNYGYTF. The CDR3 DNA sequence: TGTGCCAGCACCCCCAAGCCTAACTATGGCTACACCTTC.

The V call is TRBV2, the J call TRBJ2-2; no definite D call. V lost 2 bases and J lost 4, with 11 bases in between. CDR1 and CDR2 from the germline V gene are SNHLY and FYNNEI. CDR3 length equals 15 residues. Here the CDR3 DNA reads TGTGCCAGCAGTGAACGTACAGCCACCACCGGGGAGCTGTTTTTT. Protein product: CASSERTATTGELFF. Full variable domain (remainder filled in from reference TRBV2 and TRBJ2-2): EPEVTQTPSHQVTQMGQEVILRCVPISNHLYFYWYRQILGQKVEFLVSFYNNEISEKSEIFDDQFSVERPDGSNFTLKIRSTKLEDSAMYFCASSERTATTGELFFGEGSRLTVL.

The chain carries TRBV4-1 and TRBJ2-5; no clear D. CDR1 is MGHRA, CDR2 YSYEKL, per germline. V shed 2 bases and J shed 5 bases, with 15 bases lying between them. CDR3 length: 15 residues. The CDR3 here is CASSQPGMGAETQYF. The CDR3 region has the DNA TGCGCCAGCAGCCAACCCGGAATGGGCGCGGAGACCCAGTACTTC.

The CDR3 DNA follows: TGTGCCAGCAGCTCAAACAGGGCCAATGAGCAGTTCTTC. Residues: CASSSNRANEQFF. The genes are TRBV7-3 and TRBJ2-1, with D maybe TRBD1 (6 bases). This CDR3 has 13 amino acids. Per germline, CDR1 SGHTA and CDR2 FQGTGA. V lost 4 bases and J 6 bases, leaving 10 bases between the germline ends.

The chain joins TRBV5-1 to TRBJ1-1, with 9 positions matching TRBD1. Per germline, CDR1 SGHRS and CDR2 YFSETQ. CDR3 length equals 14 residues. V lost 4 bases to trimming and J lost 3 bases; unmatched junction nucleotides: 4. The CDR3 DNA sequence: TGCGCCAGCAGCCCGGACAGGGGAGACACTGAAGCTTTCTTT. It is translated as CASSPDRGDTEAFF.

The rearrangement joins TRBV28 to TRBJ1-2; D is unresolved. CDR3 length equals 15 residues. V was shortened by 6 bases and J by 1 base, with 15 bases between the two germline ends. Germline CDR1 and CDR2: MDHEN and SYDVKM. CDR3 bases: TGTGCCAGCAGCGGGGTCGGGGAGGTTAACTATGGCTACACCTTC. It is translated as CASSGVGEVNYGYTF.

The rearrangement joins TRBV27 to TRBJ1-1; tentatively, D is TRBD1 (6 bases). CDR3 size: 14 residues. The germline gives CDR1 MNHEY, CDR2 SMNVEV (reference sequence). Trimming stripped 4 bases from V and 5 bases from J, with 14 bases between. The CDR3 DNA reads TGTGCCAGCAGTTCAATCAGGGGTTGGACTGAAGCTTTCTTT. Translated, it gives CASSSIRGWTEAFF.

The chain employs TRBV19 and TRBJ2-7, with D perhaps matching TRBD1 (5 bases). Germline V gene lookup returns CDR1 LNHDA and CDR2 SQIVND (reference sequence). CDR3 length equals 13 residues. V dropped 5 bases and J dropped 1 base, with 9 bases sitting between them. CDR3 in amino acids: CASSQGMSYEQYF. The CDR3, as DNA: TGTGCCAGTAGTCAGGGCATGTCCTACGAGCAGTACTTC.

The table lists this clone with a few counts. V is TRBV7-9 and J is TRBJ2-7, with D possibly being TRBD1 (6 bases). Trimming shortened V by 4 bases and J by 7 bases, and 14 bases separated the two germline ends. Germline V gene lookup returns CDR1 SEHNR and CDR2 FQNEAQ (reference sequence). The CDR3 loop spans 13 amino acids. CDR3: CASSSGQPWEQYF. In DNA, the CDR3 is TGTGCCAGCAGCTCCGGACAGCCGTGGGAGCAGTACTTC.

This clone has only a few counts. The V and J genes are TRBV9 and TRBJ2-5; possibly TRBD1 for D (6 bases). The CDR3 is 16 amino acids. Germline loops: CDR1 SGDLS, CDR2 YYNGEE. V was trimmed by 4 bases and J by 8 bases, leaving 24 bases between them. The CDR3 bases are TGTGCCAGCAGCTCCAACCTAGGGGGAGACCAGGGAACCCAGTACTTC. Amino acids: CASSSNLGGDQGTQYF.

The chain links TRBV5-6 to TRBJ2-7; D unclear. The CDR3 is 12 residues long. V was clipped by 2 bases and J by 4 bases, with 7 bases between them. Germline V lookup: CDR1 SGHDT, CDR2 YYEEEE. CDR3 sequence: CASSLQSYEQYF. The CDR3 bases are TGTGCCAGCAGCTTACAGTCATACGAGCAGTACTTC.

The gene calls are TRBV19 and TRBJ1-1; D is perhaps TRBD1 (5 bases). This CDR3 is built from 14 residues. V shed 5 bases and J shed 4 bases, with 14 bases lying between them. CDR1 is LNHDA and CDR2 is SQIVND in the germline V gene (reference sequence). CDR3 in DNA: TGTGCCAGTAGTGTCCAGGGAGGAGGCACTGAAGCTTTCTTT. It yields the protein CASSVQGGGTEAFF. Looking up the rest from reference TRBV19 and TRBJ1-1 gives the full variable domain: DGGITQSPKYLFRKEGQNVTLSCEQNLNHDAMYWYRQDPGQGLRLIYYSQIVNDFQKGDIAEGYSVSREKKESFPLTVTSAQKNPTAFYLCASSVQGGGTEAFFGQGTRLTVV.

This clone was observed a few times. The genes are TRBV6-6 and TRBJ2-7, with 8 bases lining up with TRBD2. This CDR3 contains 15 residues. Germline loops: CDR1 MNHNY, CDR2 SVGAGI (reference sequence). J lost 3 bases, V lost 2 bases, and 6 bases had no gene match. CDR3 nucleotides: TGTGCCAGCAGTTACATAGCGGGGCATGGCTACGAGCAGTACTTC. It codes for CASSYIAGHGYEQYF.

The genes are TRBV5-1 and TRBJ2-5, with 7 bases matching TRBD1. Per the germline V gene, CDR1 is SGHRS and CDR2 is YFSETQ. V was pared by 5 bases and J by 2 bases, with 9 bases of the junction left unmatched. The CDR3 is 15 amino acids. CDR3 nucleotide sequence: TGCGCCAGCAGTGGGACAGCAACTACTCAAGAGACCCAGTACTTC. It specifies CASSGTATTQETQYF.

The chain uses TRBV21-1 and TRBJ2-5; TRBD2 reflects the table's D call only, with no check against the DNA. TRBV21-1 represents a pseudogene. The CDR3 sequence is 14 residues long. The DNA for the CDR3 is TGTGCCAGCAGCAAAGGGACTAGCTGGGAGACCCAGTACTTC. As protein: CASSKGTSWETQYF.

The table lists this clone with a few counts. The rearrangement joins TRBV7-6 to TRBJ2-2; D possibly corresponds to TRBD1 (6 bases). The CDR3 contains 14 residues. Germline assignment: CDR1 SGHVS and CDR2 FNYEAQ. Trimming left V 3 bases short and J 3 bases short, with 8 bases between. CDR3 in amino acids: CASSFRTDTGELFF. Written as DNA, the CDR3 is TGTGCCAGCAGCTTTCGGACAGACACCGGGGAGCTGTTTTTT. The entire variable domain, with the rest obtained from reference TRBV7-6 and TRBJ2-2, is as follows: GAGVSQSPRYKVTKRGQDVALRCDPISGHVSLYWYRQALGQGPEFLTYFNYEAQQDKSGLPNDRFSAERPEGSISTLTIQRTEQRDSAMYRCASSFRTDTGELFFGEGSRLTVL.

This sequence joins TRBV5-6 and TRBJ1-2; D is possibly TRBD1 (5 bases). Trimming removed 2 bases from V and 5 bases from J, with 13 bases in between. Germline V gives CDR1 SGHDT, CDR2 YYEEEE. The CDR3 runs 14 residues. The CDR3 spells CASSFTEGLYGYTF. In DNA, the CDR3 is TGTGCCAGCAGCTTCACAGAGGGACTATATGGCTACACCTTC.

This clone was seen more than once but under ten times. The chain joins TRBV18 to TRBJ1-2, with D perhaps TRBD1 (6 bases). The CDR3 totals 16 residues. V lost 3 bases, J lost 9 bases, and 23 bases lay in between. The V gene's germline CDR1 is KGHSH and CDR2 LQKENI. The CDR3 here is CASSPGGPNYSGRYTF. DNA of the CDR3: TGTGCCAGCTCACCCGGGGGGCCAAACTACTCGGGTCGCTACACCTTC. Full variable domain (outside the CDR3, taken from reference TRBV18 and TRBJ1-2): NAGVMQNPRHLVRRRGQEARLRCSPMKGHSHVYWYRQLPEEGLKFMVYLQKENIIDESGMPKERFSAEFPKEGPSILRIQQVVRGDSAAYFCASSPGGPNYSGRYTFGSGTRLTVV.

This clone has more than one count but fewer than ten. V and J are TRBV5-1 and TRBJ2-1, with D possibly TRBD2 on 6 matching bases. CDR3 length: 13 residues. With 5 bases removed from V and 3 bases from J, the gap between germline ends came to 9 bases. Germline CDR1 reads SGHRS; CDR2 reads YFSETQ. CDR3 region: CASRMEGYNEQFF. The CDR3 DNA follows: TGCGCCAGCAGAATGGAGGGCTACAATGAGCAGTTCTTC.

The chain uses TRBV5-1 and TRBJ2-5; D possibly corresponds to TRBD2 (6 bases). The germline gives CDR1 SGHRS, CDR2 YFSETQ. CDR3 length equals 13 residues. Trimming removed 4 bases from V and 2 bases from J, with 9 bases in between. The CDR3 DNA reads TGCGCCAGCAGCCCGGGGACTCAAGAGACCCAGTACTTC. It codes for CASSPGTQETQYF.

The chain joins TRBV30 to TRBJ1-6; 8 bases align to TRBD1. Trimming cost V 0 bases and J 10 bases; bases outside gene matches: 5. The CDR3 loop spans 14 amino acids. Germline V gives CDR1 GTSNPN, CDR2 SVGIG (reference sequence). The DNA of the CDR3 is TGTGCCTGGAGTGTTCCAGGGGGCTGGTCACCCCTCCACTTT. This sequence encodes CAWSVPGGWSPLHF.

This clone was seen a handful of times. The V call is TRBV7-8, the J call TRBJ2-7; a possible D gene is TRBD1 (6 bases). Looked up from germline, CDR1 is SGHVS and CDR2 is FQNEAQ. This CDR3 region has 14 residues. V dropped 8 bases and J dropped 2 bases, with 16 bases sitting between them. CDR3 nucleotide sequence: TGTGCCAGCCTTCTCACGACAGGACCCTACGAGCAGTACTTC. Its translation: CASLLTTGPYEQYF.

As DNA, the CDR3 is TGTGCCAGCAGCCATGAGACAGACTATGGCTACACCTTC. Translating it yields CASSHETDYGYTF. The genes are TRBV14 and TRBJ1-2; TRBD1 might be the D (5 bases). This CDR3 region has 13 residues. The V end lost 3 bases, the J end lost 3 bases, and 8 bases lay between the germline ends. The germline V gene encodes CDR1 SGHDN and CDR2 FVKESK.

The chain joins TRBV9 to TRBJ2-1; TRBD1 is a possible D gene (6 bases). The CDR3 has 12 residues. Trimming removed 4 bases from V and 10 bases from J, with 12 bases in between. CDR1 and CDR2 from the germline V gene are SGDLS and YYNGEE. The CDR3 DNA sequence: TGTGCCAGCAGCCCAACAGGGAAAGAGCAGTTCTTC. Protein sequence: CASSPTGKEQFF.

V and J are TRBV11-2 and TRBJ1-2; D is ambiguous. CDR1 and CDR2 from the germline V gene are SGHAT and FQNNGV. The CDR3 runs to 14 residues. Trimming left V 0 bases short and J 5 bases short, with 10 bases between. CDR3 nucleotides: TGTGCCAGCAGCTTAGATGTTGGGCCATATGGCTACACCTTC. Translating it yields CASSLDVGPYGYTF. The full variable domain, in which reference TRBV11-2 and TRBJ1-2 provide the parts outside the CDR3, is EAGVAQSPRYKIIEKRQSVAFWCNPISGHATLYWYQQILGQGPKLLIQFQNNGVVDDSQLPKDRFSAERLKGVDSTLKIQPAKLEDSAVYLCASSLDVGPYGYTFGSGTRLTVV.

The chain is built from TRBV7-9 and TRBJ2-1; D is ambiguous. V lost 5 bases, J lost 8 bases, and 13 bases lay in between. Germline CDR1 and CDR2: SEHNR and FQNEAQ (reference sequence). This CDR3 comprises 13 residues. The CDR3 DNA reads TGTGCCAGCAGCGCACCAAACTTCGATGAGCAGTTCTTC. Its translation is CASSAPNFDEQFF.

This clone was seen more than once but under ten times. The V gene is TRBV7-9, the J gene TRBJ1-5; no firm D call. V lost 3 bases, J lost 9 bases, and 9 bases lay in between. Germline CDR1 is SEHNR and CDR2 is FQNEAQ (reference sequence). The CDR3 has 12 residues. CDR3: CASSFSHPPQHF. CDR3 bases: TGTGCCAGCAGCTTTTCCCATCCGCCCCAGCATTTT.

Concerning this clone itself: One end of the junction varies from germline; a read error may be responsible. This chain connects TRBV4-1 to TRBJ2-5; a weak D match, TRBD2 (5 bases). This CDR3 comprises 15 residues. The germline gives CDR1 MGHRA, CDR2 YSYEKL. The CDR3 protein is CASSQVPRGGETRYF. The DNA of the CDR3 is TGCGCCAGCAGCCAAGTACCCCGGGGTGGGGAGACCCGGTACTTC.